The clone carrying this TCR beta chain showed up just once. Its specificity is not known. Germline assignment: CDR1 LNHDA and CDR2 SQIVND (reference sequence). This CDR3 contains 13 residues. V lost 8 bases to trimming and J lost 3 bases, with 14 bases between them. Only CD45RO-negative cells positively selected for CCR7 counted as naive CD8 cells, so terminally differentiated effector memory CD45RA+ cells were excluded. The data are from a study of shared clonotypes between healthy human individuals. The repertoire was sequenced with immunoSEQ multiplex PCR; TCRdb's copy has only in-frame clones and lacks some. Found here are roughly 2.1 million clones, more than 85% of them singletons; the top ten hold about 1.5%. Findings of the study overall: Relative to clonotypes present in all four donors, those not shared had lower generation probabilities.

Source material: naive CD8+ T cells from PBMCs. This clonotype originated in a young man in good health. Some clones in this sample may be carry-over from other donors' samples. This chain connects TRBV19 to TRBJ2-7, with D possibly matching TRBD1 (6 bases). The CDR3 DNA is TGTGCCAGTTCTGGACAGCCTTACTACGAGCAGTACTTC. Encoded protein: CASSGQPYYEQYF.